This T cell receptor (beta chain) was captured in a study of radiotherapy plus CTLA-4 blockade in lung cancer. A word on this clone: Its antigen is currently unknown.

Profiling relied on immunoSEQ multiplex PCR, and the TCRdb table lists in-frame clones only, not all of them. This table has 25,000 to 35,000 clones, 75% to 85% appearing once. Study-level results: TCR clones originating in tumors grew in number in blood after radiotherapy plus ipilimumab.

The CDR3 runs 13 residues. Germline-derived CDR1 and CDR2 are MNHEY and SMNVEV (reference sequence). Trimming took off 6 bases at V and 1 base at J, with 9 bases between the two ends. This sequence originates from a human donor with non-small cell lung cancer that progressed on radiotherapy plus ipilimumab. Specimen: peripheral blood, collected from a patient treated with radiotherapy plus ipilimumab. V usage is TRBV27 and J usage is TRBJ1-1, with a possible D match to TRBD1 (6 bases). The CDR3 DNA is TGTGCCAGCAGCGCACAGGGGAACACTGAAGCTTTCTTT. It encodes CASSAQGNTEAFF.